This TCR beta chain was sequenced during a study of T cell responses to AZD1222 COVID-19 vaccine. On the study more broadly: Second-dose groups at about 4 or about 12 weeks were pooled.

The V gene's germline CDR1 is SGDLS and CDR2 YYNGEE. After removal of 2 bases from V and 3 bases from J, the junction contained 3 bases not matched to a gene. This CDR3 has 16 amino acids. Using immunoSEQ multiplex PCR, the repertoire was profiled, and TCRdb retains in-frame clones only, with some absent. The table includes around 87,000 clones, 85% to 90% detected once. The chain uses TRBV9 and TRBJ2-2; TRBD1 agrees at 11 bases. This clonotype was sampled from an adult in good health. The source material was peripheral blood, sampled on day 0 of AZD1222 vaccination. The CDR3 nucleotides are TGTGCCAGCAGCGTTCGGGACAGGGGGTACACCGGGGAGCTGTTTTTT. Translating gives CASSVRDRGYTGELFF.